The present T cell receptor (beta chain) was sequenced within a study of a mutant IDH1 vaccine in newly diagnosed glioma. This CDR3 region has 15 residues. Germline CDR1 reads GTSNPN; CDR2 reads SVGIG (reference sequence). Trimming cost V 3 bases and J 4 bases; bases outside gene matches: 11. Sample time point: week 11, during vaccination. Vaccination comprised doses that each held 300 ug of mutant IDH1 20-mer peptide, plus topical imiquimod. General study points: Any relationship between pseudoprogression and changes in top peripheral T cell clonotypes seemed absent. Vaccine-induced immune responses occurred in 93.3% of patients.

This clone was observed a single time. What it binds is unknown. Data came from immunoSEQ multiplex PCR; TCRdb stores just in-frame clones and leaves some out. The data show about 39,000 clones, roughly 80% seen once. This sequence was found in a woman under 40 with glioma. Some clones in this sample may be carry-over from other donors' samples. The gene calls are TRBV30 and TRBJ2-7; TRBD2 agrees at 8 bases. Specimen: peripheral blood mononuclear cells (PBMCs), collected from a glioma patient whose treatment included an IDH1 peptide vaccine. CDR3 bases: TGTGCCTGGAGATATTGGGGCGGGAGGAGGTACGAGCAGTACTTC. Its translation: CAWRYWGGRRYEQYF.